The present T cell receptor beta chain was sequenced within a study of CD8+ T cells in alopecia areata. About the research overall: Twice daily, treated patients received 5 to 10 mg of oral tofacitinib. For treated patients, severity scores reflected the percentage of scalp area affected.

Investigators isolated RNA and reverse transcribed it into cDNA to act as the sequencing template. The repertoire was sequenced with immunoSEQ multiplex PCR; TCRdb's copy has only in-frame clones and lacks some. The sample contains nearly 110,000 clones, about four fifths of which appear only once. Treatment defined: oral pan-JAK inhibitor, 5-10 mg twice daily. Both CD4+ and CD8+ T cells were separated by sorting PBMCs. Germline CDR1 MDHEN, CDR2 SYDVKM. This CDR3 spans 15 amino acids. Germline trimming cut 3 bases from V and 5 bases from J; bases unmatched to any gene: 4. This receptor was identified in a human donor with alopecia areata. The V call is TRBV28, the J call TRBJ2-1; TRBD1 matches 10 bases. The material sequenced was CD8+ T cells sorted from blood, taken at week 24, from a patient treated with tofacitinib. The CDR3 loop reads CASSLGTGENNEQFF. The CDR3 nucleotides read TGTGCCAGCAGTTTGGGGACAGGGGAAAACAATGAGCAGTTCTTC.